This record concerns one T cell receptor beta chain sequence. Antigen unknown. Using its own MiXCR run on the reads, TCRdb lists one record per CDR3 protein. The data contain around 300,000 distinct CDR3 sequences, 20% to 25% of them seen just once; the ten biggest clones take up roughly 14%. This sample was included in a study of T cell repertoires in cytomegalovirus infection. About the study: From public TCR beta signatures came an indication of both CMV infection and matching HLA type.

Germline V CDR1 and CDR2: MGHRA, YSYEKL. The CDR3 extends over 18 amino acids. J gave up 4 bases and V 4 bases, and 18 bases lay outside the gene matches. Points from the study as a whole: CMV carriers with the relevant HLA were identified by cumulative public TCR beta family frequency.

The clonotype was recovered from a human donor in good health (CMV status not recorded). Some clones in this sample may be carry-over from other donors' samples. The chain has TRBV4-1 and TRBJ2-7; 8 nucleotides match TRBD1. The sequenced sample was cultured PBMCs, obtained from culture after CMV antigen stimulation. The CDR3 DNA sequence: TGCGCCAGCAGCCCGCATGGCCAAGGACAGGGAGGTTTGTACGAGCAGTACTTC. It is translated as CASSPHGQGQGGLYEQYF.